This T cell receptor beta chain was recorded in a study of T cell clonotyping in hematopoietic cell transplantation. Of note for this clone: What it binds is not known.

V was cut by 1 base and J by 4 bases, with 13 bases left in between. Germline loops: CDR1 LNHDA, CDR2 SQIVND (reference sequence). The length of the CDR3 is 15 residues. Study-wide results and limits: Recipient TCR diversity dropped after transplant; expanded clonotypes rose from day 30 to 180. Few recipient clonotypes overlapped donors; over 95% were de novo at given depth.

Produced via immunoSEQ multiplex PCR; TCRdb's table is partial and in-frame only. Found here are about 16,000 clones, 75% to 90% of them singletons; the top ten hold approximately 4%. This sequence originates from a woman between 35 and 50 years old in good health. Some clones in this sample may be carry-over from other donors' samples. The V call is TRBV19, the J call TRBJ1-1; D remains ambiguous. Sequenced: peripheral blood mononuclear cells. The CDR3 DNA reads as TGTGCCAGTAGTATAGGTGCGGGCCGGGGCACTGAAGCTTTCTTT. Its protein is CASSIGAGRGTEAFF.